This is a list of T cell receptor beta chains from one sample in a study of blood T cell repertoires in COVID-19. Profiling relied on immunoSEQ multiplex PCR, and the TCRdb table lists in-frame clones only, not all of them. The sample lists 25,000 to 30,000 clones; roughly 88% were seen once. Sequences were obtained from peripheral blood. The receptors stem from a human donor in a cohort sampled during active COVID-19. Both conserved end residues are part of each CDR3. The D gene is left open where the match is weak. Rows may omit the clone size; those that give it use once, few, many or a size class.

. TRBJ1-3 TRBV5-4 TRBD1 TGTGCCAGCAGCCGCGGGACAGAAGGAAACACCATATATTTT CASSRGTEGNTIYF
. TRBJ2-7 TRBV7-2 TRBD2 TGTGCCAGCAGCCCAATCCAGCGGGGGGGGTACGAGCAGTACTTC CASSPIQRGGYEQYF
once TRBJ2-7 TRBV6-4 . TGTGCCAGCCCCCCCCAGGGCCGGCCCTACGAGCAGTACTTC CASPPQGRPYEQYF
. TRBJ1-6 TRBV30 TRBD1 TGTGCCTGGAATGGACAGGGTGGGGTGGTAGGTAATTCACCCCTCCACTTT CAWNGQGGVVGNSPLHF
few TRBJ2-7 TRBV6-2/TRBV6-3 TRBD1 TGTGCCAGCAGTCACGCGACAGGGACGTACGAGCAGTACTTC CASSHATGTYEQYF
. TRBJ2-1 TRBV19 TRBD2 TGTGCCAGTAGTATTCTTAGCGGGGGGGCCTACAATGAGCAGTTCTTC CASSILSGGAYNEQFF
. TRBJ2-5 TRBV4-1 . TGCGCCAGCAGCCAAGATAGCCCGACCCTTCAAGAGACCCAGTACTTC CASSQDSPTLQETQYF
. TRBJ2-3 TRBV9 TRBD2 TGTGCCAGCAGCGTTAGCGGGGGGGCAGATACGCAGTATTTT CASSVSGGADTQYF
. TRBJ2-5 TRBV4-1 . TGCGCCAGCAGCCAAGATAGAAGAATGGAGACCCAGTACTTC CASSQDRRMETQYF
. TRBJ2-1 TRBV6-5 . TGTGCCAGCAGTACCCAGACAGGCTCCTACAATGAGCAGTTCTTC CASSTQTGSYNEQFF
few TRBJ2-5 TRBV9 TRBD2 TGTGCCAGCGGGACCGGGACTACTCAAGAGACCCAGTACTTC CASGTGTTQETQYF
. TRBJ2-1 TRBV6-7 . TGTGCCAGCAGGGGGGTGTGGGGGAGGCCACACAATGAGCAGTTCTTC CASRGVWGRPHNEQFF
once TRBJ1-4 TRBV4-1 TRBD1 TGCGCCAGCAGTCCGGGACAGGGGGATGAAAAACTGTTTTTT CASSPGQGDEKLFF
once TRBJ2-7 TRBV11-2 TRBD2 TGTGCCAGCAGCCAATCGGGACTAGCGGGGCCATCCCACGAGCAGTACTTC CASSQSGLAGPSHEQYF
. TRBJ1-5 TRBV9 . TGTGCCAGCAGCGTAGCCGCTAATAGCAATCAGCCCCAGCATTTT CASSVAANSNQPQHF
. TRBJ2-1 TRBV3-1/TRBV3-2 TRBD2 TGTGCAACCAGGGCGGGGGGCTCCTACAATGAGCAGTTCTTC CATRAGGSYNEQFF
. TRBJ2-3 TRBV5-6 TRBD2 TGTGCCAGCACACTAGCGGGGGCTGGAGATACGCAGTATTTT CASTLAGAGDTQYF